The 21 T cell receptor beta chains below all came from one sample that was sequenced in a study of blood T cells in healthy people across ages. A sample-barcoded 5' primer and a J-beta primer mix were used in a second PCR of roughly 7 to 11 cycles. TCRdb reprocessed the 5' RACE reads with MiXCR, giving one entry per CDR3 protein. Among approximately 2,000,000 distinct CDR3 sequences listed, about 39% were seen once. Sequencing was done on a sample of blood. These receptors were taken from a human donor in good health.

This clonotype was recorded a few times. CDR3 in DNA: TGTGCCTTGGGACTAGCGGGGAGAACAGATACGCAGTATTTT. Its protein is CALGLAGRTDTQYF. The chain combines TRBV6-2 or TRBV6-3 with TRBJ2-3; 13 nucleotides line up with TRBD2. The V gene end was trimmed by 11 bases and the J gene end by 3 bases; junction bases not matched to a gene: 5. The CDR3 loop spans 14 amino acids. Germline values: CDR1 MNHEY, CDR2 SVGEGT.

Only a few counts were recorded for this clonotype. The chain recombines TRBV20-1 with TRBJ1-5; no firm D call. Trimming took 1 base from V and 5 from J, leaving 15 bases between them. From germline, CDR1 is DFQATT and CDR2 SNEGSKA (reference sequence). CDR3 length: 15 amino acids. CDR3 DNA: TGCAGTGCTAGAGGGGCGGCGGACCATTATCAGCCCCAGCATTTT. Encoded protein: CSARGAADHYQPQHF.

The J gene is TRBJ2-1, the V gene TRBV15; maybe TRBD2 (6 bases). Germline CDR1 is LNHNV and CDR2 is YYDKDF (reference sequence). The CDR3 sequence is 13 residues long. The V gene lost 1 base and the J gene lost 8 bases, with 9 bases spanning the gap. The CDR3 protein is CATSRGGTYEQFF. As DNA, the CDR3 is TGTGCCACCAGCAGAGGGGGGACTTATGAGCAGTTCTTC.

To note about this clonotype: Possible read error: a much larger clone is one base away. The rearrangement uses TRBV29-1 and TRBJ2-5; perhaps D is TRBD1 or TRBD2 (5 bases each). The V end lost 7 bases, the J end lost 6 bases, and 21 bases lay between the germline ends. Germline V CDR1 and CDR2: SQVTM, ANQGSEA. The CDR3 consists of 14 residues. The CDR3 sequence: CSGEISVTGQTQYF. The CDR3 DNA reads TGCAGCGGTGAGATATCGGTCACGGGGCAGACCCAGTACTTC.

V and J are TRBV5-1 and TRBJ2-4; TRBD1 matches 9 bases. The tail of the sequence fits TRBJ2-7 better, so the J call may be wrong. This CDR3 comprises 15 residues. Germline V gene data show CDR1 as SGHRS and CDR2 as YFSETQ. The CDR3 sequence: CASSLAGTGQSEQYF. The CDR3 region has the DNA TGCGCCAGCAGCTTGGCCGGGACAGGGCAATCCGAGCAGTACTTC.

This clonotype was detected a few times. The V call is TRBV12-3 or TRBV12-4, the J call TRBJ2-1, with TRBD2 matching over 11 bases. V dropped 6 bases and J dropped 7; count of bases not matched to a gene: 8. The CDR3 totals 15 residues. This CDR3 reads CASSRGLAARNEQFF. The CDR3 nucleotides are TGTGCCAGCAGCCGGGGACTAGCGGCTCGTAATGAGCAGTTCTTC.

Only one count was recorded for this clonotype. CDR3 sequence: CASSLNRVVTDTQYF. The CDR3 nucleotides read TGTGCCAGCAGCTTAAACAGGGTGGTCACAGATACGCAGTATTTT. This chain uses TRBV7-2 with TRBJ2-3, with D perhaps TRBD1 (6 bases). Trimming removed 2 bases from V and 2 bases from J, with 11 bases in between. CDR3 length: 15 amino acids. Per germline, CDR1 SGHTA and CDR2 FQGNSA.

The rearrangement uses TRBV5-5 and TRBJ2-5; no firm D call. CDR3 length equals 14 residues. Germline V lookup: CDR1 SGHKS, CDR2 YYEKEE (reference sequence). V lost 0 bases and J lost 2, with 8 bases in between. The CDR3 bases are TGTGCCAGCAGCTTGGCGAAGGGACAAGAGACCCAGTACTTC. Protein product: CASSLAKGQETQYF.

This clonotype appeared a few times. V gene TRBV4-1 combines with J gene TRBJ2-5; tentative D call: TRBD2 (5 bases). Germline CDR1 reads MGHRA; CDR2 reads YSYEKL. V was pared by 0 bases and J by 3 bases, with 8 bases between. The CDR3 covers 14 residues. The CDR3 region has the DNA TGCGCCAGCAGCCAAGATGACTACGAAGAGACCCAGTACTTC. Translating gives CASSQDDYEETQYF.

This clonotype turned up a few times. CDR3 loop: CASSSRVGVGTQYF. CDR3 nucleotide sequence: TGTGCCAGCAGCTCCAGGGTCGGGGTAGGGACCCAGTACTTC. The J gene is TRBJ2-5, the V gene TRBV7-9; either TRBD1 or TRBD2 may fit D (5 bases each). CDR1 and CDR2 (germline): SEHNR, FQNEAQ (reference sequence). This CDR3 spans 14 amino acids. Trimming left V 4 bases short and J 7 bases short, with 16 bases between.

The chain links TRBV6-2 or TRBV6-3 to TRBJ2-7; D possibly matches TRBD1 or TRBD2 (5 bases each). CDR3 size: 17 residues. Trimming left V 5 bases short and J 1 base short, with 21 bases between. Germline V lookup: CDR1 MNHEY, CDR2 SVGEGT. DNA of the CDR3: TGTGCCAGCAGTCCGACCCGGGACCGTCCAGGGTCCTACGAGCAGTACTTC. Translation gives CASSPTRDRPGSYEQYF.

This clonotype was seen more than once but under ten times. The V and J genes are TRBV12-3 or TRBV12-4 and TRBJ1-2; D unresolved. The germline V and J ends were trimmed by 5 bases and 4 bases, with 14 bases remaining between them. The CDR3 is 14 amino acids. The CDR3 region has the DNA TGTGCCAGCAGTCCCGGGCTCGTTGGCTATGGCTACACCTTC. It translates to CASSPGLVGYGYTF.

This chain uses TRBV12-3 or TRBV12-4 with TRBJ1-2; no firm D call. This CDR3 contains 15 residues. Trimming removed 2 bases from V and 4 bases from J, with 14 bases in between. The DNA for the CDR3 is TGTGCCAGCAGTTTAAGAGGGCAGCCGATCTATGGCTACACCTTC. It encodes CASSLRGQPIYGYTF.

The chain uses TRBV20-1 and TRBJ1-2, with 7 nucleotides matching TRBD1. V dropped 1 base and J dropped 4; count of bases not matched to a gene: 12. The CDR3 covers 16 residues. CDR1 and CDR2 from the germline V gene are DFQATT and SNEGSKA (reference sequence). CDR3 DNA: TGCAGTGCTAGAGCCCTGAGGGGACAGAGGAGCTATGGCTACACCTTC. Its translation is CSARALRGQRSYGYTF.

The gene calls are TRBV5-1 and TRBJ1-5; D unresolved. This CDR3 has 14 amino acids. Germline V gene lookup returns CDR1 SGHRS and CDR2 YFSETQ. V was cut by 0 bases and J by 5 bases, with 9 bases left in between. The CDR3 DNA reads TGCGCCAGCAGCTTGGGAAACCCTGATCAGCCCCAGCATTTT. Encoded protein: CASSLGNPDQPQHF.

This clonotype was detected only a few times. The gene calls are TRBV6-5 and TRBJ2-1; D is perhaps TRBD2 (5 bases). This CDR3 is built from 13 residues. The germline V and J ends were trimmed by 5 bases and 5 bases, with 10 bases remaining between them. The germline CDR1 and CDR2 sequences are MNHEY and SVGAGI. CDR3 loop: CASSRGLDNEQFF. DNA for the CDR3: TGTGCCAGCAGTCGCGGACTCGACAATGAGCAGTTCTTC.

Regarding this clonotype: Compared with germline, one end of the junction differs, possibly owing to a read error. The V call is TRBV20-1, the J call TRBJ2-2; 13 nucleotides match TRBD2. The germline V gene has CDR1 DFQATT and CDR2 SNEGSKA (reference sequence). This CDR3 has 16 amino acids. CDR3 sequence reads: CSARGLAGEYTGELFF. The CDR3 DNA is TGCAGTGCCAGAGGACTAGCGGGGGAGTACACCGGGGAGCTGTTTTTT.

This clonotype has only a few counts. The chain uses TRBV11-1 and TRBJ2-3; D ambiguous. Germline V gene sequence: CDR1 SGHAT, CDR2 FQDESV (reference sequence). V was clipped by 1 base and J by 1 base, with 9 bases between them. The CDR3 spans 15 residues. CDR3: CASSLGDFGTDTQYF. The CDR3 DNA follows: TGTGCCAGCAGCTTAGGGGATTTCGGCACAGATACGCAGTATTTT.

A note on this clonotype: This may be a read error: a much more frequent sequence differs by one nucleotide. V is TRBV11-2 and J is TRBJ2-4, with 8 bases matching TRBD2. TRBJ2-5 explains the end of the DNA better; the J call may be wrong. Germline V lookup: CDR1 SGHAT, CDR2 FQNNGV. This CDR3 has 16 amino acids. CDR3 protein: CASSLSTGGRGSTQYF. CDR3 sequence (DNA): TGTGCCAGCAGCTTAAGTACGGGGGGGCGTGGATCGACCCAGTACTTC.

The V call is TRBV20-1, the J call TRBJ1-4; unclear D gene. Germline CDR1 reads DFQATT; CDR2 reads SNEGSKA (reference sequence). V was clipped by 0 bases and J by 8 bases, with 10 bases between them. The CDR3 consists of 13 residues. In DNA, the CDR3 is TGCAGTGCTAGAGACATTCTCCGGGAAAAACTGTTTTTT. Amino acid sequence: CSARDILREKLFF.

The chain carries TRBV2 and TRBJ2-1; 7 positions agree with TRBD2. Germline values: CDR1 SNHLY, CDR2 FYNNEI. The CDR3 length is 15 residues. Trimming removed 6 bases from V and 6 bases from J; junction bases left unmatched: 11. CDR3 in DNA: TGTGCCAGCAGAATAGCGGGTCCCCGGAGCAATGAGCAGTTCTTC. Its protein is CASRIAGPRSNEQFF.